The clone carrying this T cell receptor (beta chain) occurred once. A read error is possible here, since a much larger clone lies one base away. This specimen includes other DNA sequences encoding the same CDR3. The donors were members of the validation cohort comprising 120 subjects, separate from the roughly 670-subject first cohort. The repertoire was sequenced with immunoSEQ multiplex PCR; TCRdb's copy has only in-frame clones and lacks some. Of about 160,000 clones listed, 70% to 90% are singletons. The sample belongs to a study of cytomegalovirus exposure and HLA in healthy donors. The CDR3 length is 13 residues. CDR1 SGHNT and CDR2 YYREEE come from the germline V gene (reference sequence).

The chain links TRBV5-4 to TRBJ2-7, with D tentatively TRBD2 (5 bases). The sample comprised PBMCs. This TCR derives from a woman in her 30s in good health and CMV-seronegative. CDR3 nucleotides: TGTGCCAGCAGCTTGCGTGCTAGCTACGAGCAATACTTC. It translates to CASSLRASYEQYF. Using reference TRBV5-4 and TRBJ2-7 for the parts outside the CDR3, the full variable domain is ETGVTQSPTHLIKTRGQQVTLRCSSQSGHNTVSWYQQALGQGPQFIFQYYREEENGRGNFPPRFSGLQFPNYSSELNVNALELDDSALYLCASSLRASYEQYFGPGTRLTVT.